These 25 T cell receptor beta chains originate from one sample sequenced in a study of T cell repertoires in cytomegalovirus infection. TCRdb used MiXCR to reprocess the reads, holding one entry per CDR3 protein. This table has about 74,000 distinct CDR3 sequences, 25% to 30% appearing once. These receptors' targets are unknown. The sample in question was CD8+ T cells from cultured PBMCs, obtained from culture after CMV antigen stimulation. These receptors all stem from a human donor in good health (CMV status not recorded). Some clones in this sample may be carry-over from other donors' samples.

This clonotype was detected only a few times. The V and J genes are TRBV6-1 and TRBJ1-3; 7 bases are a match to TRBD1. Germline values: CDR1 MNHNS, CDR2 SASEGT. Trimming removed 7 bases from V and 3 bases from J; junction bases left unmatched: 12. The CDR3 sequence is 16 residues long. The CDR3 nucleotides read TGTGCCAGCAATACTCCGGGACAGAGATATGGAAACACCATATATTTT. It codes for CASNTPGQRYGNTIYF.

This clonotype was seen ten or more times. CDR3 residues: CASSSPLGGNDEQFF. The CDR3 nucleotides are TGTGCCAGCAGCTCTCCGTTAGGAGGGAACGATGAGCAGTTCTTC. The chain carries TRBV7-2 and TRBJ2-1; TRBD2 is a possible D gene (6 bases). The CDR3 covers 15 residues. The germline V gene has CDR1 SGHTA and CDR2 FQGNSA. The V gene lost 4 bases and the J gene lost 8 bases, with 18 bases spanning the gap.

The CDR3 sequence is CASSSSVDSDTQYF. The CDR3, as DNA: TGTGCCAGCAGCTCCTCAGTGGATTCAGATACGCAGTATTTT. The chain links TRBV7-9 to TRBJ2-3, with D uncertain. This CDR3 has 14 amino acids. The germline CDR1 and CDR2 sequences are SEHNR and FQNEAQ (reference sequence). Trimming took 4 bases from V and 4 from J, leaving 12 bases between them.

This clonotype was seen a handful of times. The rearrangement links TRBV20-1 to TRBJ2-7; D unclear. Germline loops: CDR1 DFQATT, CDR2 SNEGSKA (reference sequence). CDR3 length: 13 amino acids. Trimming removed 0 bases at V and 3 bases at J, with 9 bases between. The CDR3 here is CSAREGWDYEQYF. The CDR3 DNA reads TGCAGTGCTAGAGAGGGTTGGGACTACGAGCAGTACTTC.

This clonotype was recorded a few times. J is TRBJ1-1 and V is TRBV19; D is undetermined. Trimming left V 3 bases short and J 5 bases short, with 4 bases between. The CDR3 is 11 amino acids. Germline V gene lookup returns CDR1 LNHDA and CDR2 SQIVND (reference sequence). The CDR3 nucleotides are TGTGCCAGTAGTATTCTGACTGAAGCTTTCTTT. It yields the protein CASSILTEAFF.

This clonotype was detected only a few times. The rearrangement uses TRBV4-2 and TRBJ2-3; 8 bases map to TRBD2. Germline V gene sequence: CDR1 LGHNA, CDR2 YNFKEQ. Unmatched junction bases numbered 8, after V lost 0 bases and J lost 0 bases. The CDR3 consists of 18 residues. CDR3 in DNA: TGTGCCAGCAGCCAAGATTTCGTCGGGGGGGATAGCACAGATACGCAGTATTTT. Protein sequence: CASSQDFVGGDSTDTQYF.

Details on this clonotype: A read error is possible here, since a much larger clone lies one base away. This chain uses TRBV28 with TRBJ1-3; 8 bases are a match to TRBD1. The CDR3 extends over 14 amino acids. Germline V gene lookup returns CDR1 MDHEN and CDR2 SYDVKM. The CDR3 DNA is TGTGCCAGCAGCGGACAGGGTAGCGGAAACGCCATATATTTT. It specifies CASSGQGSGNAIYF.

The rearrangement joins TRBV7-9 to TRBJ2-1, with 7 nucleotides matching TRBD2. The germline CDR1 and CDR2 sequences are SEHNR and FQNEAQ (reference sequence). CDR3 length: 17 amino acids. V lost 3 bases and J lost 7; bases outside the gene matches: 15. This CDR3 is CASSFMVGGGRGNEQFF. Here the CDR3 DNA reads TGTGCCAGCAGCTTCATGGTCGGGGGAGGGAGAGGGAATGAGCAGTTCTTC.

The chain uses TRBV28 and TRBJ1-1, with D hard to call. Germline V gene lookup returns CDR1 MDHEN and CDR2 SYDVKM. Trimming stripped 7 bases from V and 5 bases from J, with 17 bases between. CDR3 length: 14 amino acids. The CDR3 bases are TGTGCCAGCATCCAATTTCAGCGGGAGACTGAAGCTTTCTTT. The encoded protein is CASIQFQRETEAFF.

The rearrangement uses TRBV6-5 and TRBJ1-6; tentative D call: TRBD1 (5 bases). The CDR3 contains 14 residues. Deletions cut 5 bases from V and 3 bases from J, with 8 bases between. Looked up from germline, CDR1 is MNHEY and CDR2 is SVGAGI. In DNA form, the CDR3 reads TGTGCCAGCAGTGCGACAGACTATAATTCACCCCTCCACTTT. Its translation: CASSATDYNSPLHF.

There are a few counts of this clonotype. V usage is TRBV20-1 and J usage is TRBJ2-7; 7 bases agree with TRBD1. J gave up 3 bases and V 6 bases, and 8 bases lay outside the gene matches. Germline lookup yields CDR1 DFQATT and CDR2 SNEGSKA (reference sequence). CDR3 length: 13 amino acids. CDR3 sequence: CSATGTDHYEQYF. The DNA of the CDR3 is TGCAGTGCAACCGGGACAGACCACTACGAGCAGTACTTC.

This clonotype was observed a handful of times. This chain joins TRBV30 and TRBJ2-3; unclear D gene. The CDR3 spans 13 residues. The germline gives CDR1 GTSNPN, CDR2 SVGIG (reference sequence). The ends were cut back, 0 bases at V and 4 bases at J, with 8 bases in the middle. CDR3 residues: CAWSVGGADTQYF. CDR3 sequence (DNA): TGTGCCTGGAGTGTAGGTGGGGCAGATACGCAGTATTTT.

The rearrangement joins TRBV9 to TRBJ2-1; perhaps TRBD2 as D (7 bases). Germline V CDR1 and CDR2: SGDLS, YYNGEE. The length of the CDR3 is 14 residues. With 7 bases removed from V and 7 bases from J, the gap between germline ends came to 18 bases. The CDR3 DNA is TGTGCCAGCGGATCCGGGGGAGGGGGAAATGAGCAGTTCTTC. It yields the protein CASGSGGGGNEQFF.

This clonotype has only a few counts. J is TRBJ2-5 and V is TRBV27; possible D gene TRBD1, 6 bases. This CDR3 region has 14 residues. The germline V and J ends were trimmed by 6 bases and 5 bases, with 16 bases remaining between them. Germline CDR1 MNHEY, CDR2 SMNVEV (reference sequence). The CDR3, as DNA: TGTGCCAGCAGACTTACAGGGCGTCGGGAGACCCAGTACTTC. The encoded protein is CASRLTGRRETQYF.

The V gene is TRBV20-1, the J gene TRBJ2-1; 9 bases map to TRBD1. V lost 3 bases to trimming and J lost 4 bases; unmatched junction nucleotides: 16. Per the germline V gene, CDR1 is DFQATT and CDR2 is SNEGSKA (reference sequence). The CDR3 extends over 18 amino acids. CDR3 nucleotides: TGCAGTGCTAGCTGGGACAGGGAAAGGCTAGCGGTGTACAATGAGCAGTTCTTC. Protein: CSASWDRERLAVYNEQFF.

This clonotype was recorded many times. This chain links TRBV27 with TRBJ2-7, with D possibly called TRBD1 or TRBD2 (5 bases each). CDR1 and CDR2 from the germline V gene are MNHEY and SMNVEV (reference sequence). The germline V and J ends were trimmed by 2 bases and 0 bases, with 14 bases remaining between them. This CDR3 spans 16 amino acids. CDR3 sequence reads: CASSLRGTASSYEQYF. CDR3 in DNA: TGTGCCAGCAGTTTAAGAGGGACCGCGAGCTCCTACGAGCAGTACTTC.

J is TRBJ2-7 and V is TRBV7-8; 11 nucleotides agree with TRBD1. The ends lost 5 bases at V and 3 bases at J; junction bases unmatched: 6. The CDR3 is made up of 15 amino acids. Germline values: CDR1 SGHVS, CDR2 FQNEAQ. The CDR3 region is CASSIGQGALYEQYF. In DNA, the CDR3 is TGTGCCAGCAGCATTGGACAGGGGGCCCTCTACGAGCAGTACTTC.

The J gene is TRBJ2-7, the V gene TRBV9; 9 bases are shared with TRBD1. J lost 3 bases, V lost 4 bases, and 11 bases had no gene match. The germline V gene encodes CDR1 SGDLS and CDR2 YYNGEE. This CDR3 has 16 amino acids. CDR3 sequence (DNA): TGTGCCAGCAGCCTATCTTCCGGGACAGGGAACTACGAGCAGTACTTC. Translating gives CASSLSSGTGNYEQYF.

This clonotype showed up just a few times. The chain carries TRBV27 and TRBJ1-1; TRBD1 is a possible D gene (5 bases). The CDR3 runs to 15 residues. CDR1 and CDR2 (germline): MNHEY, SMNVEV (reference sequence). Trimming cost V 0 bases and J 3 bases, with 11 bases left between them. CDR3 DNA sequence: TGTGCCAGCAGTTTATCGGCAGGGTCCTACACTGAAGCTTTCTTT. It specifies CASSLSAGSYTEAFF.

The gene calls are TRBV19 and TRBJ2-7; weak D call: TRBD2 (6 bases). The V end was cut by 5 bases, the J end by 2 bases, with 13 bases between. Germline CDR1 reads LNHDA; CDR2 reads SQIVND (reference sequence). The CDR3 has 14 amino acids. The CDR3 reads CASSPPGLPYEQYF. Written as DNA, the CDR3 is TGTGCCAGTAGTCCCCCGGGACTGCCCTACGAGCAGTACTTC.

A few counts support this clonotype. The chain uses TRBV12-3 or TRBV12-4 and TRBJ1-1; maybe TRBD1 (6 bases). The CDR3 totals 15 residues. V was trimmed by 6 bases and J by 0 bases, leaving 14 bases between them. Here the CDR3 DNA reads TGTGCCAGCAGGGGGGGGACATCCATGAACACTGAAGCTTTCTTT. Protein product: CASRGGTSMNTEAFF.

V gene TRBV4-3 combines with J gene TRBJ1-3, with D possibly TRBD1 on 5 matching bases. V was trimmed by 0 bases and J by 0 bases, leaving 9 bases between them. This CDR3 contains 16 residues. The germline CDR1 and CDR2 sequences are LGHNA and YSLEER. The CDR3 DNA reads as TGCGCCAGCAGCCAAGATAGGGGCCACTCTGGAAACACCATATATTTT. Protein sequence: CASSQDRGHSGNTIYF.

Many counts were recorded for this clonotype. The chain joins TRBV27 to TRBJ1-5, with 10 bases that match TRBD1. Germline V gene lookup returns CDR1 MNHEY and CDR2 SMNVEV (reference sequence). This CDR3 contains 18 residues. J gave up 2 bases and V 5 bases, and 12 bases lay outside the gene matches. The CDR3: CASSREGQGLRGNQPQHF. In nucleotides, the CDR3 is TGTGCCAGCAGTCGAGAGGGACAGGGGTTGCGTGGCAATCAGCCCCAGCATTTT.

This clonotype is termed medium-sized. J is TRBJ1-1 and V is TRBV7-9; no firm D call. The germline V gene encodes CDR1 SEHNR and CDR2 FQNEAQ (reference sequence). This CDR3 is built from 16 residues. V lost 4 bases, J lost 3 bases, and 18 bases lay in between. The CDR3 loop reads CASSYRLLEGDTEAFF. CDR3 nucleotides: TGTGCCAGCAGCTACCGATTGTTAGAGGGAGACACTGAAGCTTTCTTT. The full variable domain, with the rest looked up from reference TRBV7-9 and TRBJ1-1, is DTGVSQNPRHKITKRGQNVTFRCDPISEHNRLYWYRQTLGQGPEFLTYFQNEAQLEKSRLLSDRFSAERPKGSFSTLEIQRTEQGDSAMYLCASSYRLLEGDTEAFFGQGTRLTVV.

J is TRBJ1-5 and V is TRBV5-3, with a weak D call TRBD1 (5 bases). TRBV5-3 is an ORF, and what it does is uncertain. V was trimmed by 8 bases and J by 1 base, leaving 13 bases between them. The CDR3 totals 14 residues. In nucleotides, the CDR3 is TGTGCCAGCAGGCCGGGGGAGAGCAATCAGCCCCAGCATTTT. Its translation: CASRPGESNQPQHF.